This T cell receptor (beta chain) comes out of a study of Tregs in tolerant kidney transplant recipients. Notes on the study in general: Nucleotide sequences could not be compared across some patients' samples due to primer changes.

The nonmyeloablative bone marrow transplants came from related graft donors, with transient mixed chimerism. The CDR3 runs to 15 residues. After removal of 0 bases from V and 8 bases from J, the junction contained 5 bases not matched to a gene. The germline V gene has CDR1 LGHNA and CDR2 YSLEER. This clone was observed once. The antigen is not known. The table came from immunoSEQ multiplex PCR; TCRdb's copy has only in-frame clones and leaves some out. The sample comprises 55,000 to 75,000 clones, around 87% of which are singletons, and around 4.1% rests with the top ten. The sequences come from CD4+ T cells from blood (PBMCs), collected 6 months after the transplant. The rearrangement joins TRBV4-3 to TRBJ1-4; TRBD1 aligns across 8 bases. This sequence was found in a human patient who received a combined kidney and bone marrow transplant. Some of the T cells may derive from the graft donor. The DNA of the CDR3 is TGCGCCAGCAGCCAAGACAGGGGGCGAAGCGAAAAACTGTTTTTT. It is translated as CASSQDRGRSEKLFF.